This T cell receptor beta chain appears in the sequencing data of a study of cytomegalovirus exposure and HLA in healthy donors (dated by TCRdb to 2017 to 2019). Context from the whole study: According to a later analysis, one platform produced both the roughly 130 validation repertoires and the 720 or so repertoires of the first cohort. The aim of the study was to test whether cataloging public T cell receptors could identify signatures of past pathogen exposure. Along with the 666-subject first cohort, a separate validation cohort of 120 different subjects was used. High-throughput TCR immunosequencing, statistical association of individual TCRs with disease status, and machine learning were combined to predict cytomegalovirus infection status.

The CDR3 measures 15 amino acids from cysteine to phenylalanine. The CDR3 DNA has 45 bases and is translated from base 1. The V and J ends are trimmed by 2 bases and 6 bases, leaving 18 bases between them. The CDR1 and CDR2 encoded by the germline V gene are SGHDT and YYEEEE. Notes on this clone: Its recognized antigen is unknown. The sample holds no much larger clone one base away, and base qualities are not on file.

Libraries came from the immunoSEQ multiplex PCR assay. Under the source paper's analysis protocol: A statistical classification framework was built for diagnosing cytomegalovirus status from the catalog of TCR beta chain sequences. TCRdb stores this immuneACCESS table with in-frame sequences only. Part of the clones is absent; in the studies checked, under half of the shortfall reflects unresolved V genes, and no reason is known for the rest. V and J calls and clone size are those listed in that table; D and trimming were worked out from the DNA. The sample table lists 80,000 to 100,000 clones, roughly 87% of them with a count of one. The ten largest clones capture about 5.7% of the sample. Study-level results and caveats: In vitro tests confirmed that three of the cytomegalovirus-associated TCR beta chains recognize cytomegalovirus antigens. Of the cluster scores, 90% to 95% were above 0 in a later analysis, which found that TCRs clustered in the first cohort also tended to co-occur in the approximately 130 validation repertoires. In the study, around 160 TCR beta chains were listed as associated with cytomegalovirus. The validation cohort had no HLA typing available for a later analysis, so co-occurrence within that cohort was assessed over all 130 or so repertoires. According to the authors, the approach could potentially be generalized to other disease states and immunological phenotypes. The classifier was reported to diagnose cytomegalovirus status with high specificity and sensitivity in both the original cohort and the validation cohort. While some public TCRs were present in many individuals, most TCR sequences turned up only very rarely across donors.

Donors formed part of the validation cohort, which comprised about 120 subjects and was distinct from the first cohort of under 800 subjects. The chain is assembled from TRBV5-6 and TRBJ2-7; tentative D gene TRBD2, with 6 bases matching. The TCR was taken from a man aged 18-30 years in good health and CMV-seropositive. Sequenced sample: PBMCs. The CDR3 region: CASSLRLASYGEQYF. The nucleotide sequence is TGTGCCAGCAGCTTAAGGCTAGCGAGTTACGGCGAGCAGTACTTC.